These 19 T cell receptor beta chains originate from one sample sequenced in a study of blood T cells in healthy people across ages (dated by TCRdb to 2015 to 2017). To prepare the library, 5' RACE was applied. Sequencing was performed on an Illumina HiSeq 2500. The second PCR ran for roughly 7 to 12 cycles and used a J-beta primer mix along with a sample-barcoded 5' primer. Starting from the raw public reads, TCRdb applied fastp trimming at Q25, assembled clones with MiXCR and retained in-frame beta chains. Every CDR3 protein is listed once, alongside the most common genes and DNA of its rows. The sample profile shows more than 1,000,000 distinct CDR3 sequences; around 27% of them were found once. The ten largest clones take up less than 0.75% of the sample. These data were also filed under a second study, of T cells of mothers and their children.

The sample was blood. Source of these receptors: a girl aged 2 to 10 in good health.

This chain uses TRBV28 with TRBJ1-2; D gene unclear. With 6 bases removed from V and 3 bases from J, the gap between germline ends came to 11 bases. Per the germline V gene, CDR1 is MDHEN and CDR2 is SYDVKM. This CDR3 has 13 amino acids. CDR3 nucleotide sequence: TGTGCCAGCAGAGCACTCTCACACTATGGCTACACCTTC. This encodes CASRALSHYGYTF.

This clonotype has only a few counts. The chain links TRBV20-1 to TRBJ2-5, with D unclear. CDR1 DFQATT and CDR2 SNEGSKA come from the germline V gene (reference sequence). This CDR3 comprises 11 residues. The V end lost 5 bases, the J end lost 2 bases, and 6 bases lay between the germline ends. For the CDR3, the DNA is TGCAGTGCTCACCGTCAAGAGACCCAGTACTTC. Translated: CSAHRQETQYF.

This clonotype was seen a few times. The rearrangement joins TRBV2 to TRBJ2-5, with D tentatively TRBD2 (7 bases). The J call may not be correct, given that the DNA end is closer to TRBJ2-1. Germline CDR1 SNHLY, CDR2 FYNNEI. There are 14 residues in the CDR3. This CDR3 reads CASGGGASWDEQFF. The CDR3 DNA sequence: TGTGCCAGCGGGGGGGGCGCTTCCTGGGATGAGCAGTTCTTC.

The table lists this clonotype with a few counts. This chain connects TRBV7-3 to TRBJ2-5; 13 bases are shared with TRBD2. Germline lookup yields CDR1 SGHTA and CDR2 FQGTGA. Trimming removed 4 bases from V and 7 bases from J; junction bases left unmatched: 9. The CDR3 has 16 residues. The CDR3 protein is CASSSWTSGSWGTQYF. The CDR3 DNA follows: TGTGCCAGCAGCTCCTGGACTAGCGGGAGCTGGGGGACCCAGTACTTC. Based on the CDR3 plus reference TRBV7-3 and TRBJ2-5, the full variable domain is GAGVSQTPSNKVTEKGKYVELRCDPISGHTALYWYRQSLGQGPEFLIYFQGTGAADDSGLPNDRFFAVRPEGSVSTLKIQRTERGDSAVYLCASSSWTSGSWGTQYFGPGTRLLVL.

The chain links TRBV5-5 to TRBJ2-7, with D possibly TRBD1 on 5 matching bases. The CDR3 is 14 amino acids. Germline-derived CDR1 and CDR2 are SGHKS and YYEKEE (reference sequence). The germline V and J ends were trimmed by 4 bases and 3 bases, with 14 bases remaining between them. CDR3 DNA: TGTGCCAGCAGCCTGCTGACAGCGAACTACGAGCAGTACTTC. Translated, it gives CASSLLTANYEQYF.

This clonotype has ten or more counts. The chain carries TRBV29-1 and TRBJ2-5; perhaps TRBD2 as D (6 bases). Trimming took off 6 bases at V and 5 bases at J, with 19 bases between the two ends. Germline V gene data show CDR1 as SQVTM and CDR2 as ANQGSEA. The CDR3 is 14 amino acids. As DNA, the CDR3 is TGCAGCGTCGACGGCGCGGGGCCTAGTGAGACCCAGTACTTC. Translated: CSVDGAGPSETQYF.

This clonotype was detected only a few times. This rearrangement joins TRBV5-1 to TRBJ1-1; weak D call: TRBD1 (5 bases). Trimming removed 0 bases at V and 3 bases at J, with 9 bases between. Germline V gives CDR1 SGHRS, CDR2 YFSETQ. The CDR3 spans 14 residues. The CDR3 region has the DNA TGCGCCAGCAGCTTGGGGATGGGGGACACTGAAGCTTTCTTT. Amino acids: CASSLGMGDTEAFF.

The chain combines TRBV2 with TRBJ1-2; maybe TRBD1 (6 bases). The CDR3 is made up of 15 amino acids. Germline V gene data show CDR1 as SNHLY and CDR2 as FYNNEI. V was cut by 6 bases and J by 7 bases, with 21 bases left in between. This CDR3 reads CASSITGQSFSGYTF. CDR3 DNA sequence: TGTGCCAGCAGCATAACAGGGCAAAGCTTCTCTGGCTACACCTTC.

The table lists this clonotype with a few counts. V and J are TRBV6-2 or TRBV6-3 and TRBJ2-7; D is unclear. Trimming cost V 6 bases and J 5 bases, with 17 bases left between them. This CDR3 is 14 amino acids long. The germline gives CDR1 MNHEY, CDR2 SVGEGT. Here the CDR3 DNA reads TGTGCCAGCAGCAGGACCAGGCCTCTGGACGAGCAGTACTTC. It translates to CASSRTRPLDEQYF.

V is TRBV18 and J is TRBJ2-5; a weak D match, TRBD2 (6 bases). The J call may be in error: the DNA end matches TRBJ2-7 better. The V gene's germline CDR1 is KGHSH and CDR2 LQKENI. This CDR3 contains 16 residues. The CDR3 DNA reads TGTGCCAGCTCCGGAGGGGACGGTTGGGACTCCTACGAGCAGTACTTC. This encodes CASSGGDGWDSYEQYF.

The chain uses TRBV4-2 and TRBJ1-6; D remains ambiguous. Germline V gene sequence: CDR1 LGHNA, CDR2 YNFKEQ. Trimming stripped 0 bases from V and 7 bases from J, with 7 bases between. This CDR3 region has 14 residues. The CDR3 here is CASSQDLRNSPLHF. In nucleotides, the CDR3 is TGTGCCAGCAGCCAAGATCTCAGGAATTCACCCCTCCACTTT.

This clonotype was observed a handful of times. The chain's CDR3 is CASSLEEDLQETQYF. The DNA of the CDR3 is TGTGCCAGCAGCTTGGAGGAGGACCTCCAAGAGACCCAGTACTTC. The V gene is TRBV5-6, the J gene TRBJ2-5, with a tentative D call TRBD2 (5 bases). Germline V lookup: CDR1 SGHDT, CDR2 YYEEEE. The CDR3 totals 15 residues. Trimming removed 0 bases at V and 1 base at J, with 10 bases between.

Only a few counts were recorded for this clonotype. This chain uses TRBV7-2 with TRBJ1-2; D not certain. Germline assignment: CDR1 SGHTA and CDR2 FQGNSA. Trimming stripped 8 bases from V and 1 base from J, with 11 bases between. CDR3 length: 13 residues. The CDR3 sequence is CASAFRDNYGYTF. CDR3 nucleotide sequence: TGTGCCAGCGCTTTTCGGGATAACTATGGCTACACCTTC.

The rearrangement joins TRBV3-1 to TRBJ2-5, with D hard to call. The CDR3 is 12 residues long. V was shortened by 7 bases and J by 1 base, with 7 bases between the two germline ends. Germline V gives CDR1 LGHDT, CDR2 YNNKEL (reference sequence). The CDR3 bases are TGTGCCAGCATAGATCCCCAAGAGACCCAGTACTTC. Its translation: CASIDPQETQYF.

CDR3 in amino acids: CASSELGADNEQFF. Here the CDR3 DNA reads TGTGCCAGCTCCGAATTGGGGGCTGACAATGAGCAGTTCTTC. This chain links TRBV2 with TRBJ2-1; possibly TRBD1 for D (6 bases). V was cut by 8 bases and J by 5 bases, with 16 bases left in between. Germline lookup yields CDR1 SNHLY and CDR2 FYNNEI. The CDR3 loop spans 14 amino acids.

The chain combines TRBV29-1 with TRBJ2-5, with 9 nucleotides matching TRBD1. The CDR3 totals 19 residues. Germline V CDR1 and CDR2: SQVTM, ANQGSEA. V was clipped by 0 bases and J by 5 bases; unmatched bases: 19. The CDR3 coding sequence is TGCAGCGTTGAAGATCCAGGAAGGCGAGACAGGGGGATATGGGAGACCCAGTACTTC. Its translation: CSVEDPGRRDRGIWETQYF.

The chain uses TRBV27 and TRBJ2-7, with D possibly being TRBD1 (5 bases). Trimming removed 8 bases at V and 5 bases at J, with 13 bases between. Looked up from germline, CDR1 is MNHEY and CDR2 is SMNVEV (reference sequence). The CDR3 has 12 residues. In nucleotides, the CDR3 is TGTGCCAGCTCCAGGGCAGGGAACGAGCAGTACTTC. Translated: CASSRAGNEQYF.

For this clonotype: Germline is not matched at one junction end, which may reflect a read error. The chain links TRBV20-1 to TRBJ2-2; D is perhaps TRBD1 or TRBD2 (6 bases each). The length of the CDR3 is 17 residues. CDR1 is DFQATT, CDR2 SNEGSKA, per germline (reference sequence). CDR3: CSARDLVASGDTGGLFF. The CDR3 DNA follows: TGCAGTGCTAGAGATCTTGTGGCTAGTGGGGACACCGGGGGGCTGTTTTTT.

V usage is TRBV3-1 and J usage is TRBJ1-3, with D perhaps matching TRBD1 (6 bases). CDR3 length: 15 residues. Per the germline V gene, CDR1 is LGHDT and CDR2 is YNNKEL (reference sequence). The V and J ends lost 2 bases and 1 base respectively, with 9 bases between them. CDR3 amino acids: CASSQPGVSGNTIYF. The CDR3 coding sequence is TGTGCCAGCAGCCAACCAGGGGTATCTGGAAACACCATATATTTT.